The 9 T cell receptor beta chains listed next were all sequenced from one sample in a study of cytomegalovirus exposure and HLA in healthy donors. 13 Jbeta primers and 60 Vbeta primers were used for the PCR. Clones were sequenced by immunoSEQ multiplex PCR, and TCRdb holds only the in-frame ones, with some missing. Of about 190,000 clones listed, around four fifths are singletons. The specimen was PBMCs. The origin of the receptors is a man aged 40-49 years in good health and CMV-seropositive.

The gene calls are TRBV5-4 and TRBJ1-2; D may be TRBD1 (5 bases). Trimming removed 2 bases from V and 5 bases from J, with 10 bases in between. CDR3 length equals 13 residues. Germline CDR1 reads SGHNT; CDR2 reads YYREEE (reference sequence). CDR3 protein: CASSFQTVYGYTF. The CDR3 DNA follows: TGTGCCAGCAGCTTCCAGACAGTGTATGGCTACACCTTC.

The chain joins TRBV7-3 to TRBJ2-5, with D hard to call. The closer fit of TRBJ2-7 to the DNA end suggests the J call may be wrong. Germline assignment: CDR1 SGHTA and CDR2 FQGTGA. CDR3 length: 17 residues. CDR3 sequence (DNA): TGTGCCAGCAGCCTGAACCCCTACGGCCTTGCCTACTACGAGCAGTACTTC. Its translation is CASSLNPYGLAYYEQYF.

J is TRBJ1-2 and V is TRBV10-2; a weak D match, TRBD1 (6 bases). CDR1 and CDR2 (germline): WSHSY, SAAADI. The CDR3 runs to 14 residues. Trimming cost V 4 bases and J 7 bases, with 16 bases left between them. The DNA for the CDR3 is TGCGCCAGCAGTGCTGTCGAGGGGGGGTTTGGCTACACCTTC. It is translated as CASSAVEGGFGYTF.

The DNA for the CDR3 is TGTGCCAGCAGCCAACCCGGGACAGGGATAGAAGCTTTCTTT. This translates into CASSQPGTGIEAFF. J is TRBJ1-1 and V is TRBV28; 9 bases line up with TRBD1. Germline-derived CDR1 and CDR2 are MDHEN and SYDVKM. The CDR3 is 14 amino acids. V shed 6 bases, J shed 8 bases, and the junction held 10 bases outside the gene matches. The variable domain in full, completed from reference TRBV28 and TRBJ1-1, reads DVKVTQSSRYLVKRTGEKVFLECVQDMDHENMFWYRQDPGLGLRLIYFSYDVKMKEKGDIPEGYSVSREKKERFSLILESASTNQTSMYLCASSQPGTGIEAFFGQGTRLTVV.

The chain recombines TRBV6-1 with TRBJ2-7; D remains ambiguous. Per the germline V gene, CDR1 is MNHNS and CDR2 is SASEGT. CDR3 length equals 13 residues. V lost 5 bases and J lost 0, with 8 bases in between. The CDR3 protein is CASSQASSYEQYF. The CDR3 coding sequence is TGTGCCAGCAGTCAGGCCAGCTCCTACGAGCAGTACTTC.

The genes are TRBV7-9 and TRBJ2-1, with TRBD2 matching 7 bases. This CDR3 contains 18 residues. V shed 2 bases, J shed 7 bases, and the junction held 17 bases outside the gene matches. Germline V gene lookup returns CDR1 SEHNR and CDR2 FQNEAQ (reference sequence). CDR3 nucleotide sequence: TGTGCCAGCAGCTTAAGACGGACTAAGCTAGCGGTGGATAATGAGCAGTTCTTC. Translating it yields CASSLRRTKLAVDNEQFF.

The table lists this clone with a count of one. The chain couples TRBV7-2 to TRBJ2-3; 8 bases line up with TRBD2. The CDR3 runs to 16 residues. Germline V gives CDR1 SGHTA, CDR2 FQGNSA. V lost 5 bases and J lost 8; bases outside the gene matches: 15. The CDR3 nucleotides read TGTGCCAGCAGCCTAACGACAGTAGCGGGACGATCTACGCAGTATTTT. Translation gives CASSLTTVAGRSTQYF.

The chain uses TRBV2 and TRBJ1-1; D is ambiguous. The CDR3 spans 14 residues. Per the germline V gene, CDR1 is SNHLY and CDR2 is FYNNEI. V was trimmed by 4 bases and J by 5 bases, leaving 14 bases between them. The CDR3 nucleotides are TGTGCCAGCAGTGGGGTCCCGGGGAGTACTGAAGCTTTCTTT. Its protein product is CASSGVPGSTEAFF.

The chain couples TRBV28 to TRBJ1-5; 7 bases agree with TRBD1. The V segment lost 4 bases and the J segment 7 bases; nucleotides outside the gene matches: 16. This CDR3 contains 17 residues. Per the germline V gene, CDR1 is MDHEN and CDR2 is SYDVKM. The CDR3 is CASSSPPTGPAGQPQHF. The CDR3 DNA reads TGTGCCAGCAGTTCCCCGCCGACAGGGCCGGCGGGGCAGCCCCAGCATTTT. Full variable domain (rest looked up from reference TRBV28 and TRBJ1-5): DVKVTQSSRYLVKRTGEKVFLECVQDMDHENMFWYRQDPGLGLRLIYFSYDVKMKEKGDIPEGYSVSREKKERFSLILESASTNQTSMYLCASSSPPTGPAGQPQHFGDGTRLSIL.